The rows below give T cell receptor beta chains drawn from one sample of a study of T-cell memory formation after mild COVID-19. TCRdb analysed the 5' RACE reads with MiXCR anew, one entry per CDR3 protein. The top ten clones hold roughly 40% of a sample with around 82,000 distinct CDR3 sequences, 10% to 15% of them seen once. Material for sequencing was PBMCs or a T cell subset sorted from them (not recorded which). These receptors all stem from a man aged 18 to 29 who had mild COVID-19 (a few samples of this study predate the infection). Cell type and time point are not known. Each CDR3 is given with its conserved first and last residue. The D gene is left open where the match is weak. Size is omitted from some rows. Given values are once, few, many or a class for expanded clones.

d_call | j_call | clone_size | v_call | cdr3_aa | cdr3_nt
. | TRBJ2-1 | . | TRBV28 | CASTYSGLINEQFF | TGTGCCAGCACCTACAGTGGGCTGATCAATGAGCAGTTCTTC
. | TRBJ1-1 | . | TRBV4-3 | CASSQVRGYTEAFF | TGCGCCAGCAGCCAAGTAAGGGGATATACTGAAGCTTTCTTT
. | TRBJ2-1 | few | TRBV7-9 | CASSLIPEQFF | TGTGCCAGCAGCTTAATCCCTGAGCAGTTCTTC
. | TRBJ2-7 | . | TRBV27 | CASSRGSSYEQYF | TGTGCCAGCAGTAGGGGAAGCTCGTACGAGCAGTACTTC
. | TRBJ2-7 | many | TRBV29-1 | CSVEDGREYEQYF | TGCAGCGTTGAAGACGGGCGGGAATACGAGCAGTACTTC
. | TRBJ1-1 | few | TRBV5-1 | CASSLGAMLNTEAFF | TGCGCCAGCAGCCTGGGTGCGATGTTGAACACTGAAGCTTTCTTT
. | TRBJ2-7 | many | TRBV7-2 | CASSLSSYEQYF | TGTGCCAGCAGTCTAAGCTCCTACGAGCAGTACTTC
. | TRBJ2-7 | . | TRBV29-1 | CSVRGSAYEQYF | TGCAGTGTACGGGGGTCAGCCTACGAGCAGTACTTC
. | TRBJ2-3 | few | TRBV28 | CASASGGIQTEDTQYF | TGTGCCAGCGCTTCCGGGGGTATCCAAACGGAAGATACGCAGTATTTT
TRBD1 | TRBJ2-2 | . | TRBV7-8 | CASSSDRGGELFF | TGTGCCAGCAGCAGCGACAGGGGAGGGGAGCTGTTTTTT
. | TRBJ1-2 | few | TRBV27 | CASSLDVNYGYTF | TGTGCCAGCAGTCTGGATGTAAACTATGGCTACACCTTC
TRBD2 | TRBJ2-2 | once | TRBV5-6 | CASSLGVGEGTGELFF | TGTGCCAGCAGCCTCGGAGTCGGGGAGGGCACCGGGGAGCTGTTTTTT
. | TRBJ1-3 | few | TRBV15 | CATSTRGAGNTIYF | TGTGCCACCAGCACCCGGGGGGCTGGAAACACCATATATTTT
. | TRBJ1-5 | few | TRBV6-2/TRBV6-3 | CASSYSRDTAYQNQPQHF | TGTGCCAGCAGTTACTCGCGGGACACGGCCTATCAGAATCAGCCCCAGCATTTT
TRBD2 | TRBJ2-3 | many | TRBV15 | CATSRTSGGADTQYF | TGTGCCACCAGCAGGACTAGCGGGGGGGCAGATACGCAGTATTTT
. | TRBJ2-1 | few | TRBV6-6 | CASSYSREGGLDEQFF | TGTGCCAGCAGTTACTCGAGAGAGGGGGGGTTGGATGAGCAGTTCTTC
. | TRBJ1-1 | few | TRBV4-1 | CASSQDRLRNTEAFF | TGCGCCAGCAGCCAAGATAGACTCAGGAACACTGAAGCTTTCTTT
TRBD1 | TRBJ2-1 | . | TRBV27 | CASSPRGQGNTNEQFF | TGTGCCAGCAGTCCACGGGGACAGGGAAACACCAATGAGCAGTTCTTC
. | TRBJ1-6 | few | TRBV21-1 | CASSKSTGQSPLHF | TGTGCCAGCAGCAAATCAACAGGGCAATCACCCCTCCACTTT
. | TRBJ2-1 | . | TRBV30 | CAWSHGWNYNEQFF | TGTGCCTGGAGTCACGGGTGGAACTACAATGAGCAGTTCTTC
. | TRBJ2-1 | few | TRBV25-1 | CASSGKGPYNEQFF | TGTGCCAGCAGTGGAAAAGGCCCCTACAATGAGCAGTTCTTC
TRBD2 | TRBJ2-1 | few | TRBV20-1 | CSARGLMGLAGYNEQFF | TGCAGTGCTAGAGGTCTGATGGGACTAGCGGGTTACAATGAGCAGTTCTTC
. | TRBJ1-2 | . | TRBV4-3 | CASSQDRASGYYGYTF | TGCGCCAGCAGCCAAGATCGGGCCTCGGGGTACTATGGCTACACCTTC
TRBD1 | TRBJ1-2 | . | TRBV18 | CASSRTPTGGLDYGYTF | TGTGCCAGCTCACGGACCCCAACAGGGGGCTTGGACTATGGCTACACCTTC
. | TRBJ2-1 | few | TRBV6-2/TRBV6-3 | CASSRLLGEDKFF | TGTGCCAGCAGTCGCCTCTTAGGGGAAGACAAGTTCTTC
TRBD1 | TRBJ1-1 | many | TRBV7-9 | CASRTTGGADTEAFF | TGTGCCAGCAGGACCACAGGGGGCGCGGACACTGAAGCTTTCTTT
TRBD2 | TRBJ2-7 | . | TRBV15 | CATSRVGGLAGIYEQYF | TGTGCCACCAGCAGAGTGGGGGGCCTAGCGGGGATCTACGAGCAGTACTTC
TRBD2 | TRBJ2-7 | . | TRBV9 | CASSVAGGPVEQYF | TGTGCCAGCAGCGTAGCGGGGGGGCCCGTCGAGCAGTACTTC
. | TRBJ2-3 | many | TRBV12-3/TRBV12-4 | CASSYRGALTDTQYF | TGTGCCAGCAGTTATAGGGGGGCTTTGACAGATACGCAGTATTTT
TRBD1 | TRBJ2-7 | . | TRBV5-1 | CASSFGQGGYEQYF | TGCGCCAGCAGCTTCGGACAGGGTGGCTACGAGCAGTACTTC
. | TRBJ2-4 | . | TRBV5-1 | CASSFSGKNIQYF | TGCGCCAGCAGCTTTTCAGGAAAAAACATTCAGTACTTC
TRBD1 | TRBJ2-2 | few | TRBV20-1 | CSARATGDTGELFF | TGCAGTGCTAGGGCGACAGGGGACACCGGGGAGCTGTTTTTT
TRBD1 | TRBJ1-1 | . | TRBV7-9 | CASSSRQGVNTEAFF | TGTGCCAGCAGCTCCAGACAGGGTGTGAACACTGAAGCTTTCTTT
TRBD1 | TRBJ2-1 | few | TRBV4-3 | CASSQDPQDRSREQFF | TGCGCCAGCAGCCAAGATCCCCAGGACAGGTCGCGGGAGCAGTTCTTC
. | TRBJ1-2 | few | TRBV24-1 | CATSDSSTGEEDRKGYTF | TGTGCCACCAGTGATTCGTCGACCGGAGAGGAGGATCGGAAAGGCTACACCTTC
. | TRBJ1-6 | few | TRBV10-3 | CAISESGVPGSPLHF | TGTGCCATCAGTGAGTCGGGGGTTCCAGGTTCACCCCTCCACTTT